This record looks at one T cell receptor (beta chain) sequence and its context. The sample is drawn from a study of graft-versus-host responses after intestinal transplantation. On the study more broadly: Anti-thymocyte globulin induction preceded about 3 years of tacrolimus and steroid maintenance in all recipients.

The CDR3 runs 14 residues. The germline V gene has CDR1 SGHVS and CDR2 FNYEAQ. The V gene lost 2 bases and the J gene lost 6 bases, with 10 bases spanning the gap. Repertoires were generated with immunoSEQ multiplex PCR, while TCRdb's copy carries only in-frame clones and drops some. There are tens of thousands of clones in the sample; approximately 87% occur only once, and 1.1% lies in the top ten. This sample comprised PBMCs, obtained almost 29 days after intestinal transplant. The TCR sequence derives from a human patient who received an intestinal transplant, so some T cells may come from the graft donor. V usage is TRBV7-6 and J usage is TRBJ1-4; tentative D call: TRBD1 (5 bases). CDR3 in amino acids: CASSLSGWDEKLFF. In DNA, the CDR3 is TGTGCCAGCAGCTTATCAGGGTGGGATGAAAAACTGTTTTTT. Using reference TRBV7-6 and TRBJ1-4 for the parts outside the CDR3, the full variable domain is GAGVSQSPRYKVTKRGQDVALRCDPISGHVSLYWYRQALGQGPEFLTYFNYEAQQDKSGLPNDRFSAERPEGSISTLTIQRTEQRDSAMYRCASSLSGWDEKLFFGSGTQLSVL.